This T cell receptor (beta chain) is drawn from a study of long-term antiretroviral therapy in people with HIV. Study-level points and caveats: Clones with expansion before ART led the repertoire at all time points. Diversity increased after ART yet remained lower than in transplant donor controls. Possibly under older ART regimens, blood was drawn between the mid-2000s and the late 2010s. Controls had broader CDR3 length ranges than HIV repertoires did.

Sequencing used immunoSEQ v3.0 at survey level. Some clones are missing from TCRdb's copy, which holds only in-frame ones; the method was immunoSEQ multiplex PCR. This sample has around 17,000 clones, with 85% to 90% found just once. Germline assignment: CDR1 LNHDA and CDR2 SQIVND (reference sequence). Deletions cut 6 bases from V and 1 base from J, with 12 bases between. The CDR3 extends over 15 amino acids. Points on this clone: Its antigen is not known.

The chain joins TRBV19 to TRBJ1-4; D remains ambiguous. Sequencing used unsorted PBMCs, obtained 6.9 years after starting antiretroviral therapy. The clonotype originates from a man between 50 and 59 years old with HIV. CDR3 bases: TGTGCCAGTAGCATGGAGGGAATAACTAATGAAAAACTGTTTTTT. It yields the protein CASSMEGITNEKLFF.